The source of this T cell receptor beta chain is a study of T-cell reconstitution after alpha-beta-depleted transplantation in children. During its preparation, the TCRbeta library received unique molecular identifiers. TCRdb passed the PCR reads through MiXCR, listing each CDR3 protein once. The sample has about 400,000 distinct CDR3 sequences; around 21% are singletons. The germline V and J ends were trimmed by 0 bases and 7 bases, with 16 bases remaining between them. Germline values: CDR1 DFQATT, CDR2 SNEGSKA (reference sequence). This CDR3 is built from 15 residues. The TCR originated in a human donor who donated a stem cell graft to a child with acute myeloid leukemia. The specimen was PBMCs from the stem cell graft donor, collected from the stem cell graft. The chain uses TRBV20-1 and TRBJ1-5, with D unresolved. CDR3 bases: TGCAGTGCTAGAGATACGAGGGAAAACGGGCAGCCCCAGCATTTT. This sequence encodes CSARDTRENGQPQHF.